This T cell receptor (beta chain) was obtained from a study of monozygotic twins with inflammatory bowel disease. TCRdb reanalyzed the 5' RACE reads, giving one entry per CDR3 protein sequence and no DNA. In total, the table holds approximately 140,000 distinct CDR3 sequences. The clonotype comes from a human donor with ulcerative colitis or Crohn's disease, or a healthy co-twin of an affected twin (not recorded which). Material for sequencing was blood.

This chain's CDR3 is CSARRDPRGTEAFF. V is TRBV20-1 and J is TRBJ1-1; the D call from TCRdb, TRBD1, cannot be confirmed without DNA. The germline V gene encodes CDR1 DFQATT and CDR2 SNEGSKA (reference sequence). The CDR3 spans 14 residues.